The 23 T cell receptor beta chains listed next were all sequenced from one sample in a study of cytomegalovirus exposure and HLA in healthy donors. Primers: 60 Vbeta forward and 13 Jbeta reverse. Profiling relied on immunoSEQ multiplex PCR, and the TCRdb table lists in-frame clones only, not all of them. The top ten clones hold 0.65% to 0.75% of a sample with under 200,000 clones, approximately 79% of them seen once. Sequencing was performed on PBMCs. These receptors all stem from a woman between 35 and 50 years old in good health and CMV-seronegative.

V usage is TRBV28 and J usage is TRBJ2-5; D unclear. The CDR3 loop spans 12 amino acids. Germline CDR1 and CDR2: MDHEN and SYDVKM. Trimming took off 4 bases at V and 7 bases at J, with 10 bases between the two ends. The CDR3 here is CASSSTSGTQYF. As DNA, the CDR3 is TGTGCCAGCAGTTCCACCTCGGGGACCCAGTACTTC. The full variable domain, in which reference TRBV28 and TRBJ2-5 provide the parts outside the CDR3, is DVKVTQSSRYLVKRTGEKVFLECVQDMDHENMFWYRQDPGLGLRLIYFSYDVKMKEKGDIPEGYSVSREKKERFSLILESASTNQTSMYLCASSSTSGTQYFGPGTRLLVL.

The rearrangement joins TRBV5-1 to TRBJ2-3; a weak D match, TRBD1 (5 bases). From germline, CDR1 is SGHRS and CDR2 YFSETQ. V lost 4 bases to trimming and J lost 1 base, with 19 bases between them. The CDR3 spans 17 residues. CDR3 DNA: TGCGCCAGCAGCGCCACGCCCAGGGATTTGCGCACAGATACGCAGTATTTT. It yields the protein CASSATPRDLRTDTQYF.

A single count supports this clone. V gene TRBV7-8 combines with J gene TRBJ2-7; 10 nucleotides agree with TRBD2. The V and J ends lost 4 bases and 2 bases, in that order; junction bases with no gene match: 8. The germline CDR1 and CDR2 sequences are SGHVS and FQNEAQ. This CDR3 region has 16 residues. The CDR3 DNA sequence: TGTGCCAGCAGCTCCTCGACTAGCGGGCTACCCTACGAGCAGTACTTC. It specifies CASSSSTSGLPYEQYF.

This sequence joins TRBV11-3 and TRBJ1-2, with 7 bases that match TRBD1. CDR3 length: 16 residues. Germline CDR1 and CDR2: SGHNT and YENEEA. The V segment lost 5 bases and the J segment 4 bases; nucleotides outside the gene matches: 13. This chain's CDR3 is CASSPSPGQVFYGYTF. The CDR3 coding sequence is TGTGCCAGCAGCCCAAGCCCCGGACAGGTTTTCTATGGCTACACCTTC.

The J gene is TRBJ2-7, the V gene TRBV28; perhaps TRBD1 as D (5 bases). The germline V gene has CDR1 MDHEN and CDR2 SYDVKM. CDR3 length: 12 amino acids. V was pared by 4 bases and J by 2 bases, with 6 bases between. This CDR3 is CASSSGTYEQYF. CDR3 bases: TGTGCCAGCAGTTCAGGGACCTACGAGCAGTACTTC.

The chain joins TRBV4-3 to TRBJ1-3, with D maybe TRBD1 (6 bases). The germline V gene encodes CDR1 LGHNA and CDR2 YSLEER. V dropped 3 bases and J dropped 0 bases, with 6 bases sitting between them. The CDR3 contains 14 residues. The CDR3 sequence: CASSQTGSGNTIYF. In DNA form, the CDR3 reads TGCGCCAGCAGCCAGACAGGCTCTGGAAACACCATATATTTT.

This chain links TRBV11-2 with TRBJ1-3; possibly TRBD1 for D (6 bases). Germline CDR1 and CDR2: SGHAT and FQNNGV. The ends were cut back, 5 bases at V and 1 base at J, with 18 bases in the middle. The CDR3 has 17 amino acids. The CDR3 protein is CASSRAMGARSGNTIYF. For the CDR3, the DNA is TGTGCCAGCAGCCGCGCAATGGGGGCGCGTTCTGGAAACACCATATATTTT.

The rearrangement joins TRBV9 to TRBJ1-1; no definite D call. The V end was cut by 2 bases, the J end by 0 bases, with 11 bases between. The CDR3 extends over 15 amino acids. Germline V gene sequence: CDR1 SGDLS, CDR2 YYNGEE. CDR3 in amino acids: CASSVESALNTEAFF. The CDR3, as DNA: TGTGCCAGCAGCGTTGAGTCTGCTCTGAACACTGAAGCTTTCTTT.

This clone appeared once. The chain links TRBV28 to TRBJ2-1; possible D gene TRBD2, 5 bases. Trimming pared 8 bases from V and 7 bases from J, leaving 18 bases between. The CDR3 consists of 14 residues. The germline V gene has CDR1 MDHEN and CDR2 SYDVKM. CDR3 loop: CASEGSRYLNEQFF. In DNA form, the CDR3 reads TGTGCCAGCGAAGGGAGCAGGTACTTGAATGAGCAGTTCTTC. Filled out from reference TRBV28 and TRBJ2-1, the complete variable domain reads DVKVTQSSRYLVKRTGEKVFLECVQDMDHENMFWYRQDPGLGLRLIYFSYDVKMKEKGDIPEGYSVSREKKERFSLILESASTNQTSMYLCASEGSRYLNEQFFGPGTRLTVL.

The chain employs TRBV15 and TRBJ1-2; no clear D. Germline lookup yields CDR1 LNHNV and CDR2 YYDKDF (reference sequence). The CDR3 consists of 15 residues. V lost 0 bases and J 4 bases, leaving 12 bases between the germline ends. The CDR3 reads CATSRDRGPGYGYTF. CDR3 in DNA: TGTGCCACCAGCAGAGATCGAGGGCCCGGCTATGGCTACACCTTC.

V is TRBV7-9 and J is TRBJ2-5; 7 bases agree with TRBD2. TRBJ2-7 matches the DNA end more closely, so the J call is doubtful. The CDR3 runs to 11 residues. The V gene's germline CDR1 is SEHNR and CDR2 FQNEAQ (reference sequence). Here the CDR3 reads CASQAGYEQYF. CDR3 in DNA: TGTGCCAGCCAAGCGGGGTACGAGCAGTACTTC.

This clone was observed once. CDR3 amino acids: CAISESPRYNSPLHF. As DNA, the CDR3 is TGTGCCATCAGTGAGTCGCCCAGGTATAATTCACCCCTCCACTTT. The V call is TRBV10-3, the J call TRBJ1-6, with D hard to call. CDR1 and CDR2 from the germline V gene are ENHRY and SYGVKD. The V and J ends lost 0 bases and 4 bases respectively, with 7 bases between them. The CDR3 is 15 residues long.

The chain uses TRBV5-1 and TRBJ2-2; D is uncertain. Germline CDR1 is SGHRS and CDR2 is YFSETQ. The CDR3 consists of 15 residues. Trimming shortened V by 0 bases and J by 1 base, and 7 bases separated the two germline ends. The CDR3: CASSLVRLNTGELFF. The CDR3 bases are TGCGCCAGCAGCTTGGTTCGGTTGAACACCGGGGAGCTGTTTTTT. Using reference TRBV5-1 and TRBJ2-2 for the parts outside the CDR3, the full variable domain is KAGVTQTPRYLIKTRGQQVTLSCSPISGHRSVSWYQQTPGQGLQFLFEYFSETQRNKGNFPGRFSGRQFSNSRSEMNVSTLELGDSALYLCASSLVRLNTGELFFGEGSRLTVL.

The V and J genes are TRBV11-2 and TRBJ1-1; maybe TRBD1 (5 bases). Per the germline V gene, CDR1 is SGHAT and CDR2 is FQNNGV. Trimming stripped 2 bases from V and 5 bases from J, with 15 bases between. This CDR3 comprises 15 residues. CDR3 loop: CASSLWVGTGTEAFF. DNA for the CDR3: TGTGCCAGCAGCTTATGGGTGGGGACTGGGACTGAAGCTTTCTTT.

The genes are TRBV11-3 and TRBJ2-5; 10 positions match TRBD1. The J call is uncertain, as TRBJ2-7 better fits the DNA end. Per the germline V gene, CDR1 is SGHNT and CDR2 is YENEEA. This CDR3 has 16 amino acids. The CDR3 DNA reads as TGTGCCAGCAGCTCCCCAGGGACAGGGGTTCCCTACGAGCAGTACTTC. It codes for CASSSPGTGVPYEQYF.

V gene TRBV5-5 combines with J gene TRBJ1-4; TRBD1 might be the D (6 bases). Trimming stripped 4 bases from V and 5 bases from J, with 18 bases between. Germline CDR1 reads SGHKS; CDR2 reads YYEKEE (reference sequence). CDR3 length: 16 amino acids. CDR3 sequence (DNA): TGTGCCAGCAGCCGGGACCTTACAGGGCTGAATGAAAAACTGTTTTTT. Encoded protein: CASSRDLTGLNEKLFF.

This clone has only a few counts. The genes are TRBV28 and TRBJ1-2, with TRBD1 matching over 7 bases. Germline V gene lookup returns CDR1 MDHEN and CDR2 SYDVKM. The V gene end was trimmed by 4 bases and the J gene end by 1 base; junction bases not matched to a gene: 6. The CDR3 length is 15 residues. As DNA, the CDR3 is TGTGCCAGCAGTTCGACAGGGTGGCATAACTATGGCTACACCTTC. The encoded protein is CASSSTGWHNYGYTF.

The rearrangement links TRBV7-2 to TRBJ2-1; 11 bases agree with TRBD2. CDR3 length: 15 amino acids. Unmatched junction bases numbered 7, after V lost 5 bases and J lost 7 bases. CDR1 is SGHTA and CDR2 is FQGNSA in the germline V gene. CDR3 residues: CASSMTSGIGNEQFF. In DNA, the CDR3 is TGTGCCAGCAGCATGACTAGCGGGATAGGTAATGAGCAGTTCTTC.

This clone was observed a few times. The genes are TRBV29-1 and TRBJ2-2; D ambiguous. The ends were cut back, 4 bases at V and 1 base at J, with 4 bases in the middle. CDR3 size: 12 residues. Germline V gene lookup returns CDR1 SQVTM and CDR2 ANQGSEA. The CDR3 sequence: CSVGQNTGELFF. The CDR3 bases are TGCAGCGTTGGACAGAACACCGGGGAGCTGTTTTTT.

About this clone itself: A read error may produce the germline difference seen at one junction end. V and J are TRBV7-7 and TRBJ1-5; TRBD1 might be the D (6 bases). The CDR3 runs to 13 residues. Germline lookup yields CDR1 SSHAT and CDR2 FNYEAQ (reference sequence). The CDR3 DNA sequence: TGTGCTAGCAGCTTAGCAGGGGATCAGCCCCAGCATTTT. It encodes CASSLAGDQPQHF.

CDR3 protein: CASREQGPTEAFF. The CDR3 DNA reads as TGTGCCAGCAGAGAACAGGGGCCCACTGAAGCTTTCTTT. This sequence joins TRBV2 and TRBJ1-1; 7 bases line up with TRBD1. Germline CDR1 and CDR2: SNHLY and FYNNEI. This CDR3 region has 13 residues. V shed 6 bases and J 4 bases; nucleotides not matched to a gene: 5.

V usage is TRBV29-1 and J usage is TRBJ1-1; tentative D call: TRBD1 (6 bases). Looked up from germline, CDR1 is SQVTM and CDR2 is ANQGSEA. V dropped 6 bases and J dropped 2 bases, with 13 bases sitting between them. This CDR3 comprises 13 residues. The CDR3 reads CSVPGTSNTEAFF. As DNA, the CDR3 is TGCAGCGTCCCTGGGACAAGCAACACTGAAGCTTTCTTT.

The chain couples TRBV19 to TRBJ1-2; possibly TRBD1 for D (5 bases). The CDR3 length is 15 residues. The ends were cut back, 3 bases at V and 1 base at J, with 12 bases in the middle. The germline gives CDR1 LNHDA, CDR2 SQIVND (reference sequence). The CDR3 bases are TGTGCCAGTAGTATTCGGTTGGGACTTAACTATGGCTACACCTTC. Amino acids: CASSIRLGLNYGYTF.